This entry features one TCR beta chain sequence. As yet, its antigen is unknown. A multiplex PCR was run with 60 Vbeta primers and 13 Jbeta primers. The protocol was immunoSEQ multiplex PCR, while the TCRdb copy is restricted to in-frame clones and leaves out a portion. The profile covers about 150,000 clones, with approximately 79% appearing a single time and around 6.6% taken by the ten largest. This CDR3 has 14 residues. The germline V gene encodes CDR1 MDHEN and CDR2 SYDVKM. Unmatched junction bases numbered 5, after V lost 9 bases and J lost 1 base. The record originates from a study of cytomegalovirus exposure and HLA in healthy donors. At the level of the study: Unique TCR beta sequences numbering 95 million to 130 million came from some 200 million T cells in an earlier analysis.

Findings and caveats of the study: Common viral pathogens seemed, in a later analysis, to connect with several of the most significant clusters. The study put under 200 TCR beta chains on its list as cytomegalovirus-associated. In an earlier analysis, most TCR beta V segments were productive about 87% or about 30% of the time.

The rearrangement joins TRBV28 to TRBJ2-2; 7 positions agree with TRBD1. Specimen: PBMCs. The clonotype originates from a woman between 45 and 60 years old in good health and CMV-seropositive. CDR3 bases: TGTGCCAGTAGGGGACAGCGGAACACCGGGGAGCTGTTTTTT. Translation gives CASRGQRNTGELFF.